The rows below give T cell receptor beta chains drawn from one sample of a study of blood T cell repertoires in COVID-19. Method: immunoSEQ multiplex PCR; TCRdb's copy keeps in-frame clones and lacks some. The sample yields 63,000 or so clones, 82% seen once. Sequenced sample: peripheral blood. Source of these receptors: an elderly man with active COVID-19. The CDR3 runs from the conserved cysteine through the conserved F or W. A D gene is named only where the DNA matches it firmly. The size entry is marked missing in some rows and otherwise reads once, few, many or a size class.

clone_size j_call d_call v_call cdr3_nt cdr3_aa
once TRBJ2-1 NA TRBV19 TGTGCCAGTAGTATTCCGTTTGACAGCACCTACAATGAGCAGTTCTTC CASSIPFDSTYNEQFF
NA TRBJ2-5 NA TRBV28 TGTGCCAGCAGTTTTACCATGCTGGCGGGTGTAGGAGAGACCCAGTACTTC CASSFTMLAGVGETQYF
NA TRBJ2-1 NA TRBV4-1 TGCGCCAGCAGCCGGTCGACTGGCGACTCCTACAATGAGCAGTTCTTC CASSRSTGDSYNEQFF
NA TRBJ1-1 NA TRBV9 TGTGCCAGCAGCGTAGACAGGAACACTGAAGCTTTCTTT CASSVDRNTEAFF
few TRBJ2-5 TRBD1 TRBV2 TGTGCCAGCAGCGGGACAGGCCCGCAAGAGACCCAGTACTTC CASSGTGPQETQYF
NA TRBJ2-5 TRBD2 TRBV7-9 TGTGCCAGCAGCGTAAGACTAGCGGGAGATGAGACCCAGTACTTC CASSVRLAGDETQYF
NA TRBJ2-3 TRBD1 TRBV7-3 TGTGCCAGCAGCTTGGGACAGGGAGGCACAGATACGCAGTATTTT CASSLGQGGTDTQYF
NA TRBJ2-2 NA TRBV4-1 TGCGCCAGCAGCCGCAAAACGGACTCCGCCAACACCGGGGAGCTGTTTTTT CASSRKTDSANTGELFF
once TRBJ1-1 NA TRBV7-3 TGTGCCAGCAGCTTGGGACAGAACACTGAAGCTTTCTTT CASSLGQNTEAFF
NA TRBJ2-3 NA TRBV27 TGTGCCAGCAGTTCCCCTTGGAGGGGCACAGATACGCAGTATTTT CASSSPWRGTDTQYF
NA TRBJ2-1 TRBD1 TRBV5-1 TGCGCCAGCAGCTTCGATGGGCGACAGGGGATCAATGAGCAGTTCTTC CASSFDGRQGINEQFF
NA TRBJ2-7 NA TRBV23-1 TGCGCCAGCAGTCAATCGGGGGGACAGAAAGTCGCAGGTTCCTACGAGCAGTACTTC CASSQSGGQKVAGSYEQYF
NA TRBJ1-2 NA TRBV19 TGTGCCACCCGCTGGGCCAACTATGGCTACACCTTC CATRWANYGYTF
NA TRBJ2-1 NA TRBV7-3 TGTGCCAGCAGCTTAACGGGCCAAGGGCAGTTCTTC CASSLTGQGQFF
NA TRBJ2-1 TRBD1 TRBV2 TGTGCCAGCAGGGGACAGGCCTGGAATGAGCAGTTCTTC CASRGQAWNEQFF
few TRBJ1-3 NA TRBV27 TGTGCCAGCAGCTTAGCTGGAGGTGGAAACACCATATATTTT CASSLAGGGNTIYF
NA TRBJ2-5 NA TRBV7-9 TGTGCCAGCAGCCCATTGGGGAGCCAGCAAGAGACCCAGTACTTC CASSPLGSQQETQYF
NA TRBJ1-1 TRBD1 TRBV3-1/TRBV3-2 TGTGCCAGCAGCCTACGAGACAGGGGCACGGCTGAAGCTTTCTTT CASSLRDRGTAEAFF
NA TRBJ2-5 TRBD2 TRBV7-2 TGTGCCAGCAGCCCTGGGACTAGCGGGGGCCGGACCCAGTACTTC CASSPGTSGGRTQYF
NA TRBJ1-1 TRBD1 TRBV19 TGTGCCACGGGAACAGGGGGCCGTATGAACACTGAAGCTTTCTTT CATGTGGRMNTEAFF
NA TRBJ2-2 TRBD1 TRBV9 TGTGCCAGCAGCGTTGAGGGGGACAGGGGTAGCACCGGGGAGCTGTTTTTT CASSVEGDRGSTGELFF
NA TRBJ2-5 NA TRBV11-2 TGTGCCAGCAGCTTCCAACGGGGGTCCCAAGAGACCCAGTACTTC CASSFQRGSQETQYF
NA TRBJ2-1 NA TRBV19 TGTGCCAGTAGTATTCTCCGGGACAATGAGCAGTTCTTC CASSILRDNEQFF
NA TRBJ2-7 TRBD1 TRBV18 TGTGCCAGCTCACTCCTACTGGACAGGGCCGGCGAGCAGTACTTC CASSLLLDRAGEQYF
NA TRBJ2-1 NA TRBV5-1 TGCGCCAGCAGCTTGGCCGTTAGTAATGAGCAGTTCTTC CASSLAVSNEQFF
NA TRBJ2-6 TRBD2 TRBV4-3 TGCGCCAGCAGCCAAGATTGGTCTAGCGGGAGGGAACGCTCTGGGGCCAACGTCCTGACTTTC CASSQDWSSGRERSGANVLTF
NA TRBJ2-1 NA TRBV7-2 TGTGCCAGCAGCTTCCAGGGGCCCTACAATGAGCAGTTCTTC CASSFQGPYNEQFF
NA TRBJ1-1 NA TRBV3-1/TRBV3-2 TGTGCCAGCAGCCAAACAGGGAACACTGAAGCTTTCTTT CASSQTGNTEAFF
few TRBJ2-2 NA TRBV27 TGTGCCAGCAGTTTGCGACAGCGAAACACCGGGGAGCTGTTTTTT CASSLRQRNTGELFF
NA TRBJ1-2 TRBD1 TRBV10-2 TGCGCCAGCCTCCCCGGGACAGGCAACTATGGCTACACCTTC CASLPGTGNYGYTF
few TRBJ2-1 TRBD2 TRBV11-2 TGTGCCAGCAGCTTGGGGACTAGCGGGAGACGTGAGCAGTTCTTC CASSLGTSGRREQFF
NA TRBJ1-2 NA TRBV9 TGTGCCAGCAGCCCGAACCCCTCTAACGGCTATGGCTACACCTTC CASSPNPSNGYGYTF
NA TRBJ2-7 NA TRBV15 TGTGCCACCAGCAGGGGGGGGGCAGACTACGAGCAGTACTTC CATSRGGADYEQYF
NA TRBJ2-7 TRBD2 TRBV7-8 TGTGCCAGCAGCAGCGGACTAGCGGGAGGGCGATCCTACGAGCAGTACTTC CASSSGLAGGRSYEQYF
NA TRBJ1-2 TRBD1 TRBV28 TGTGCCAGCAGTTTCCCTTCGACAGGGGCCGGCTACACCTTC CASSFPSTGAGYTF
NA TRBJ2-7 NA TRBV30 TGTGCCTGGAACACCAGGTACGAGCAGTACTTC CAWNTRYEQYF
NA TRBJ1-1 TRBD1 TRBV7-2 TGTGCCAGCAGCTTAGTAAGGGGGCGTGAAGCTTTCTTT CASSLVRGREAFF
NA TRBJ2-5 NA TRBV18 TGTGCCAGCTCACCACCAGTCGGAGAGACCCAGTACTTC CASSPPVGETQYF
NA TRBJ2-3 TRBD1 TRBV15 TGTGCCACCAGCAGAGGACAGGGGGCTAGAGATACGCAGTATTTT CATSRGQGARDTQYF
once TRBJ2-3 TRBD2 TRBV9 TGTGCCAGCAGCTTAGGGCGGGGGGGACCAGATACGCAGTATTTT CASSLGRGGPDTQYF
NA TRBJ1-2 NA TRBV20-1 TGCAGTGCTAGCCGTTTTTCTGGCTACACCTTC CSASRFSGYTF
NA TRBJ2-2 NA TRBV5-4 TGTGCCAGCAGCCCCAGGCGGAACACCGGGGAGCTGTTTTTT CASSPRRNTGELFF
NA TRBJ1-4 NA TRBV30 TGTGCCTGGAGTGTACTAAATGGTTATAAGTTTTTT CAWSVLNGYKFF
NA TRBJ1-3 TRBD1 TRBV6-6 TGTGCCAGCAGTTACTCGGGACAGGGTGGAGGAAACACCATATATTTT CASSYSGQGGGNTIYF
NA TRBJ2-1 TRBD1 TRBV11-3 TGTGCCAGCAGCTTAGAATGGACAGGAGGCAATGAGCAGTTCTTC CASSLEWTGGNEQFF
NA TRBJ1-1 TRBD1 TRBV7-6 TGTGCCAGCAGCTTCCAGGGGGCTGCGGCTTTCTTT CASSFQGAAAFF
few TRBJ2-7 NA TRBV5-1 TGCGCCAGCAGCTTGAACAGGGCCTACGGTTACGAGCAGTACTTC CASSLNRAYGYEQYF
once TRBJ2-1 NA TRBV27 TGTGCCAGCAGAAGGCTAACAGACTCCTACAATGAGCAGTTCTTC CASRRLTDSYNEQFF
NA TRBJ1-2 NA TRBV6-2/TRBV6-3 TGTGCCAGCAGCGACAGGCCGCAAAGTTATGGCTACACCTTC CASSDRPQSYGYTF
NA TRBJ1-1 NA TRBV10-3 TGTGCCATCAGTGACGGTAGGGGGAACACTGAAGCTTTCTTT CAISDGRGNTEAFF
NA TRBJ2-7 NA TRBV5-5 TGTGCCAGCAGCTCAGCAGGCTACGAGCAGTACTTC CASSSAGYEQYF
NA TRBJ2-7 TRBD2 TRBV7-9 TGTGCCAGCAGCCCACTAGCGGTAAAGTCCTACGAGCAGTACTTC CASSPLAVKSYEQYF
NA TRBJ2-7 NA TRBV29-1 TGCAGCGCGGGAACGGCGGGCTACGAGCAGTACTTC CSAGTAGYEQYF